The sequence of this T cell receptor (beta chain) was determined in a study of identical twins' blood T cells. One entry per CDR3 protein, called by TCRdb with MiXCR from the 5' RACE reads. Among around 380,000 distinct CDR3 sequences, about 28% were seen once, and the ten largest hold 6.1%. The sequence was collected from a woman between 18 and 50 years old in good health. Sequenced input: PBMCs.

The chain's CDR3 is CASSSPPNTGELFF. The CDR3 DNA reads TGTGCCAGCTCATCCCCTCCGAACACCGGGGAGCTGTTTTTT. V is TRBV18 and J is TRBJ2-2; no reliable D call. CDR1 and CDR2 (germline): KGHSH, LQKENI. The length of the CDR3 is 14 residues. With 5 bases removed from V and 0 bases from J, the gap between germline ends came to 7 bases.